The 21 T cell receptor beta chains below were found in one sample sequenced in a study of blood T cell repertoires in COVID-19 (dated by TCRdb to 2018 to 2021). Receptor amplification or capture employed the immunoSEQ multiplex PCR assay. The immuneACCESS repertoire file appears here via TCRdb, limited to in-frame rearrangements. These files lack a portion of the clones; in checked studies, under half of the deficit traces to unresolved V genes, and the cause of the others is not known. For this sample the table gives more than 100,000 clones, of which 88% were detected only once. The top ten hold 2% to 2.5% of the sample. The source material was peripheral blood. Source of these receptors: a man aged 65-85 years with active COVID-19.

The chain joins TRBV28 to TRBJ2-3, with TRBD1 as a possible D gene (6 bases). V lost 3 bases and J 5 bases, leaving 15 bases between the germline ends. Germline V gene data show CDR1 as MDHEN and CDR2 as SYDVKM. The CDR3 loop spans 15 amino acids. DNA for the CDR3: TGTGCCAGCAGTTTCTGGACAGTTTCAGGAGATACGCAGTATTTT. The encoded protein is CASSFWTVSGDTQYF. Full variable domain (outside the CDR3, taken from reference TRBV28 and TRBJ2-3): DVKVTQSSRYLVKRTGEKVFLECVQDMDHENMFWYRQDPGLGLRLIYFSYDVKMKEKGDIPEGYSVSREKKERFSLILESASTNQTSMYLCASSFWTVSGDTQYFGPGTRLTVL.

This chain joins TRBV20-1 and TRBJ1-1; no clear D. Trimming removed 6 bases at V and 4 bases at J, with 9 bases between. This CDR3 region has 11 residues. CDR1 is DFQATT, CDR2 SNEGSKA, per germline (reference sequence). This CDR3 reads CSAEEVTEAFF. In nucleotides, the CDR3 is TGCAGTGCCGAGGAAGTCACTGAAGCTTTCTTT.

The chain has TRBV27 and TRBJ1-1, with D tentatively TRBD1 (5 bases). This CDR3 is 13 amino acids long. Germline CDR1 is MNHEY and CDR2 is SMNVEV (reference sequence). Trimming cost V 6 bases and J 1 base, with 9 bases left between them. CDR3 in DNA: TGTGCCAGCAGAAAGGGGTGGAACACTGAAGCTTTCTTT. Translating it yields CASRKGWNTEAFF.

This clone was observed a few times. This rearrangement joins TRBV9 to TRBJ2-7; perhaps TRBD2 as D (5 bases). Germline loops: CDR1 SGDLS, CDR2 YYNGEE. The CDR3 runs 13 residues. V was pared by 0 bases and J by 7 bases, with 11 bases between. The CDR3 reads CASSVGETREQYF. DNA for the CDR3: TGTGCCAGCAGCGTAGGGGAGACCCGGGAGCAGTACTTC.

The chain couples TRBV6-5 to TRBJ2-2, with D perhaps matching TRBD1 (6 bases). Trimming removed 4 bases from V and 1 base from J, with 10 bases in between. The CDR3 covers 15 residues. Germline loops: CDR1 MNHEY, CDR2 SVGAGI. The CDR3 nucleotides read TGTGCCAGCAGTTTCGGGACACTGAACACCGGGGAGCTGTTTTTT. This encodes CASSFGTLNTGELFF.

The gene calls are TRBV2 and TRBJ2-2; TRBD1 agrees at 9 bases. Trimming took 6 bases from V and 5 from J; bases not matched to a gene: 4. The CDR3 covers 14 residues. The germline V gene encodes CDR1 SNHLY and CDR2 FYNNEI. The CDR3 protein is CASRTGGGTGELFF. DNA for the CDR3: TGTGCCAGCAGGACAGGGGGGGGGACCGGGGAGCTGTTTTTT.

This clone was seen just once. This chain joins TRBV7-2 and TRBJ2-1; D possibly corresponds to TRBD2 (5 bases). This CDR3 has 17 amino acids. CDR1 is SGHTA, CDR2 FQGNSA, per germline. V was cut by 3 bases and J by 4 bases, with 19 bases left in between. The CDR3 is CASSFTRRPPGYNEQFF. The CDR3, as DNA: TGTGCCAGCAGCTTTACCCGTCGGCCCCCGGGATACAATGAGCAGTTCTTC. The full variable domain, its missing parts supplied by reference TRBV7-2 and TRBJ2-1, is GAGVSQSPSNKVTEKGKDVELRCDPISGHTALYWYRQSLGQGLEFLIYFQGNSAPDKSGLPSDRFSAERTGGSVSTLTIQRTQQEDSAVYLCASSFTRRPPGYNEQFFGPGTRLTVL.

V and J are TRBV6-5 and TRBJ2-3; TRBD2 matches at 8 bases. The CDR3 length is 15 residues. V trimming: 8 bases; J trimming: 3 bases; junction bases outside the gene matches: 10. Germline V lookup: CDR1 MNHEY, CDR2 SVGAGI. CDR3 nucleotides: TGTGCCAGCGCTTTAGCGGGATTATTGACAGATACGCAGTATTTT. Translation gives CASALAGLLTDTQYF.

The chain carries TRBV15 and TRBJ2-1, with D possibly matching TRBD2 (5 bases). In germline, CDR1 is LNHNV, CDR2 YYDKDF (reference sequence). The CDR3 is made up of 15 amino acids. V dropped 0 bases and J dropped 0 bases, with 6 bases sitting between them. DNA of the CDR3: TGTGCCACCAGCAGAGAGAGCGGCTCCTACAATGAGCAGTTCTTC. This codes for CATSRESGSYNEQFF.

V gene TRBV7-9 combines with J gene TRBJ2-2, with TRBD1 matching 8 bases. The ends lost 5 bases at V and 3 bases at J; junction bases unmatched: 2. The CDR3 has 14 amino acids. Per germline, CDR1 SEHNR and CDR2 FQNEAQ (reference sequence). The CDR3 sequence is CASSVDRDTGELFF. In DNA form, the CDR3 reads TGTGCCAGCAGCGTGGACAGGGACACCGGGGAGCTGTTTTTT.

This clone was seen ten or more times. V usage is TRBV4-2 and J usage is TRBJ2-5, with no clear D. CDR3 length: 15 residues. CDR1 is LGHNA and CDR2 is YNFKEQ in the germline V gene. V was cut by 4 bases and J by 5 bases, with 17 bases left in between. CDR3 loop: CASSPQADIQETQYF. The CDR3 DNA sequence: TGTGCCAGCAGCCCGCAGGCCGATATTCAGGAGACCCAGTACTTC.

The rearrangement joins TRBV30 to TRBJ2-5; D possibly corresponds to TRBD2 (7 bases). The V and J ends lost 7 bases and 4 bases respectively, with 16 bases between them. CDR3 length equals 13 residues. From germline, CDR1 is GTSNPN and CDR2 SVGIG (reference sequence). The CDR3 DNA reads TGTGCCTCGGACCAGCGGGACACAGAGACCCAGTACTTC. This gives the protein CASDQRDTETQYF.

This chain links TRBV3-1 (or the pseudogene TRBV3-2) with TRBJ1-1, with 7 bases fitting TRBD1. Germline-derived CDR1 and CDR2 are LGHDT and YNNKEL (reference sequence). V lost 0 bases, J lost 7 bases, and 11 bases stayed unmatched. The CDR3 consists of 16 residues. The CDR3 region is CASSQEGSRRDSEAFF. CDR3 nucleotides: TGTGCCAGCAGCCAAGAGGGATCCAGGCGGGACAGTGAAGCTTTCTTT.

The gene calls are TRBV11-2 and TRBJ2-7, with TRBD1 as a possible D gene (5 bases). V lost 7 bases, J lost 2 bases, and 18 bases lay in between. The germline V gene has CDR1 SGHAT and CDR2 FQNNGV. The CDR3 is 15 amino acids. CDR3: CASNLNQGGTYEQYF. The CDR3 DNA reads TGTGCCAGCAACCTGAACCAGGGTGGAACCTACGAGCAGTACTTC.

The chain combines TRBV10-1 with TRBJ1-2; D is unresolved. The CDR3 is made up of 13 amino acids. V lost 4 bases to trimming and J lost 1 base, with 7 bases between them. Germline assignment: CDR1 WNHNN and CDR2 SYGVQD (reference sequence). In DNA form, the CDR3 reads TGCGCCAGCAGTGTGAGGCATAACTATGGCTACACCTTC. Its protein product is CASSVRHNYGYTF.

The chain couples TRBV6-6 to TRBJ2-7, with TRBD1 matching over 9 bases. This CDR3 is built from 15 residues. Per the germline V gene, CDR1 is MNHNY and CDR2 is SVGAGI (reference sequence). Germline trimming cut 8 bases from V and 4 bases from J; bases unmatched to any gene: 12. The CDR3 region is CASGTTGGAFYEQYF. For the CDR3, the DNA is TGTGCCAGCGGCACAACAGGGGGCGCTTTTTACGAGCAGTACTTC.

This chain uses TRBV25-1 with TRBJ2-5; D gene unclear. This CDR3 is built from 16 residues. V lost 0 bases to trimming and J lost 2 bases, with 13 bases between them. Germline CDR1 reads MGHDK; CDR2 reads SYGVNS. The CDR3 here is CASSEYQASRQETQYF. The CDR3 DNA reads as TGTGCCAGCAGTGAATATCAGGCTTCCCGGCAAGAGACCCAGTACTTC. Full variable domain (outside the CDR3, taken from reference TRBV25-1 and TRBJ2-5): EADIYQTPRYLVIGTGKKITLECSQTMGHDKMYWYQQDPGMELHLIHYSYGVNSTEKGDLSSESTVSRIRTEHFPLTLESARPSHTSQYLCASSEYQASRQETQYFGPGTRLLVL.

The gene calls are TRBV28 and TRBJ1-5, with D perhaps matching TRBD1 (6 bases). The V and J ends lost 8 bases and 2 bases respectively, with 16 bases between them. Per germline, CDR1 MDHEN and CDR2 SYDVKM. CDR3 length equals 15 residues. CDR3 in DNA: TGTGCCAGCGGCGACAGGCGCCGAGGCAATCAGCCCCAGCATTTT. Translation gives CASGDRRRGNQPQHF.

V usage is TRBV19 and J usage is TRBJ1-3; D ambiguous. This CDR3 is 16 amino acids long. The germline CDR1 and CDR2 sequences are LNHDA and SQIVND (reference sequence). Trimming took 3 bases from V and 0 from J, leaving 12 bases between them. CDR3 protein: CASSMTGIYSGNTIYF. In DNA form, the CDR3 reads TGTGCCAGTAGTATGACGGGGATCTACTCTGGAAACACCATATATTTT.

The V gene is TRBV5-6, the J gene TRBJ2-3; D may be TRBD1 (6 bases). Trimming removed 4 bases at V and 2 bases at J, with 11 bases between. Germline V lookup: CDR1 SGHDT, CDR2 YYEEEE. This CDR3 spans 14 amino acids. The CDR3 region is CASSTDSLTDTQYF. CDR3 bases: TGTGCCAGCAGCACGGACAGTCTCACAGATACGCAGTATTTT.

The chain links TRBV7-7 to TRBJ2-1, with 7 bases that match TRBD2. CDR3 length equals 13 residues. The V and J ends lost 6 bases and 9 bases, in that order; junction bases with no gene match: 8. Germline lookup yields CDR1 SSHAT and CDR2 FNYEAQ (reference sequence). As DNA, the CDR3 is TGTGCCAGCAGTCAGACTAGCCCGGGTGAGCAGTTCTTC. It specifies CASSQTSPGEQFF.